A selection of T cell receptor beta chains follows, all from one sample in a study of T-cell reconstitution after alpha-beta-depleted transplantation in children. TCRdb redid the calling of the PCR reads with MiXCR, one entry per CDR3 protein. Among hundreds of thousands of distinct CDR3 sequences listed, under 9.5% were seen once. The source was PBMCs, mostly from graft donor cells, collected 180 days after TCRalphabeta/CD19-depleted stem cell transplant. Every receptor here comes from a male patient aged 10 to 17 who had a stem cell transplant for acute lymphoblastic leukemia, so the T cells may come from the graft donor. Each CDR3 is given with its conserved first and last residue. D genes are given only for firm matches.

NA,TRBJ2-7,TRBV12-3/TRBV12-4,13,CASSFRGADEQYF
NA,TRBJ1-3,TRBV11-2,12,CASSLAGHTIYF
NA,TRBJ1-5,TRBV11-2,13,CASSLDHSQPQHF
NA,TRBJ2-1,TRBV12-3/TRBV12-4,11,CASSLRQAVFF
TRBD1,TRBJ2-7,TRBV6-2/TRBV6-3,13,CASSATGWDEQYF
TRBD2,TRBJ2-1,TRBV24-1,12,CATSGRLMRQFF
NA,TRBJ2-1,TRBV5-1,15,CASSLDYAPYNEQFF
TRBD2,TRBJ2-5,TRBV12-3/TRBV12-4,17,CASSLGLAGGLQETQYF
TRBD1,TRBJ1-6,TRBV3-1,14,CASSQAGQNSPLHF
NA,TRBJ1-3,TRBV5-1,14,CASGAGGAGNTIYF
NA,TRBJ2-1,TRBV9,16,CASSVAVGTSYNEQFF
NA,TRBJ1-1,TRBV7-2,15,CASSSSQRRYTEAFF
NA,TRBJ2-7,TRBV29-1,10,CSVESYEQYF
TRBD2,TRBJ2-2,TRBV3-1,18,CATCLGLAGALNTGELFF
NA,TRBJ2-7,TRBV2,14,CAILTGRTSYEQYF
NA,TRBJ1-1,TRBV24-1,14,CATSDSRGSTEAFF
TRBD1,TRBJ1-4,TRBV5-5,15,CASSLGGAGSEKLFF
NA,TRBJ2-1,TRBV10-2,15,CASSLASLGGNEQFF
NA,TRBJ1-5,TRBV10-3,15,CAIRDSRGGDQPQHF
NA,TRBJ1-1,TRBV7-9,17,CASSLLLRQTENTEAFF
TRBD1,TRBJ1-5,TRBV7-2,16,CASSLAGTGVNQPQHF
NA,TRBJ2-3,TRBV10-2,10,CASSGYTQYF
NA,TRBJ2-7,TRBV6-2/TRBV6-3,11,CASSYPNEQYF
TRBD2,TRBJ2-2,TRBV6-4,14,CASSAGGPTGELFF
NA,TRBJ2-3,TRBV7-8,15,CASSLGGLPTDTQYF
NA,TRBJ2-5,TRBV3-1,14,CASSQDGGSETQYF